This T cell receptor (beta chain) was profiled in a study of control samples from healthy donors and cancer patients. CDR3 length: 13 residues. The V end was cut by 0 bases, the J end by 7 bases, with 10 bases between. The germline V gene has CDR1 SGHDT and CDR2 YYEEEE. Assay: immunoSEQ multiplex PCR; the TCRdb copy retains only in-frame clones and omits some. The top ten hold less than 2% of the sample, which has 150,000 to 200,000 clones, 88% seen once. The sample comprised blood. V gene TRBV5-6 combines with J gene TRBJ1-2; D gene unclear. The clonotype comes from a man in his late teens or twenties in good health. CDR3 DNA sequence: TGTGCCAGCAGCTTGGGATCGGAGAGTGGCTACACCTTC. Translating gives CASSLGSESGYTF. Using reference TRBV5-6 and TRBJ1-2 for the parts outside the CDR3, the full variable domain is DAGVTQSPTHLIKTRGQQVTLRCSPKSGHDTVSWYQQALGQGPQFIFQYYEEEERQRGNFPDRFSGHQFPNYSSELNVNALLLGDSALYLCASSLGSESGYTFGSGTRLTVV.